This T cell receptor beta chain was sequenced during a study of shared clonotypes between healthy human individuals. Produced via immunoSEQ multiplex PCR; TCRdb's table is partial and in-frame only. This repertoire shows about 2 million clones, over 85% found once; its top ten account for 0.9% to 1.5%. Positive CCR7 selection of CD45RO-negative cells yielded the naive CD8 cells, and terminally differentiated effector memory CD45RA+ cells were excluded. The CDR3 consists of 15 residues. The V gene's germline CDR1 is SQVTM and CDR2 ANQGSEA. Trimming cost V 1 base and J 2 bases, with 12 bases left between them.

The clonotype originates from a man aged 18 to 30 in good health. What was sequenced was naive CD8+ T cells sorted from blood. The chain uses TRBV29-1 and TRBJ2-1, with D maybe TRBD2 (6 bases). CDR3 coding DNA: TGCAGCGTTGAAGGTGTAGCGGCGACCTACAATGAGCAGTTCTTC. It yields the protein CSVEGVAATYNEQFF.